Each of the 2 T cell receptor beta chains below was sequenced from the same sample in a study of vaccination and CD4 T cells after COVID-19. These receptors' antigens are unknown. The treatment denotes: roughly ten-day PBMC culture with coronavirus spike peptide pools or control peptides (ViraFEST assay). Oncomine TCR Beta short-read sequencing was applied to DNA from cultured CD4+ T cells. One entry per CDR3 protein results from TCRdb running MiXCR on the PCR reads. This repertoire shows under 7,500 distinct CDR3 sequences, around 60% found once; its top ten account for 30% to 40%. Source material: CD4+ T cells from blood, cultured in vitro. These receptors originate from a human donor who had recovered from COVID-19.

V is TRBV5-1 and J is TRBJ1-2, with TRBD1 matching 9 bases. CDR1 and CDR2 (germline): SGHRS, YFSETQ. Losses at the gene ends were 4 bases for V and 0 bases for J; bases not matched to a gene: 7. There are 16 residues in the CDR3. The CDR3 sequence: CASSARQGVANYGYTF. The CDR3 region has the DNA TGCGCCAGCAGCGCCCGACAGGGGGTAGCTAACTATGGCTACACCTTC.

This clonotype has a handful of counts. The chain links TRBV20-1 to TRBJ2-7, with 11 bases identical to TRBD2. The CDR3 totals 16 residues. Trimming at V came to 6 bases and at J to 2 bases, leaving 12 bases not matched to a gene. Germline CDR1 reads DFQATT; CDR2 reads SNEGSKA (reference sequence). CDR3 nucleotide sequence: TGCAGTGCGGGGAATTCGGGACTAGCGGAGACCTACGAGCAGTACTTC. It encodes CSAGNSGLAETYEQYF.